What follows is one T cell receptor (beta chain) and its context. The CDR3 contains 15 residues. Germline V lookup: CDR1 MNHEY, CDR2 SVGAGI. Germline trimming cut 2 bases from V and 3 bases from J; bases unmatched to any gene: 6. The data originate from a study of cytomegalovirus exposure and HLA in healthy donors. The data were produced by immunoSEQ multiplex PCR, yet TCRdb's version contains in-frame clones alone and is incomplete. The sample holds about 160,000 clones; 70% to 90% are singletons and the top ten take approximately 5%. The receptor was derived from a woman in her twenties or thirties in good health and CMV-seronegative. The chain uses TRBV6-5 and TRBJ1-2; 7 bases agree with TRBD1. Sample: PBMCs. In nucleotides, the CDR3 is TGTGCCAGCAGTTACCTGGGACAGACCGACTATGGCTACACCTTC. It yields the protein CASSYLGQTDYGYTF.